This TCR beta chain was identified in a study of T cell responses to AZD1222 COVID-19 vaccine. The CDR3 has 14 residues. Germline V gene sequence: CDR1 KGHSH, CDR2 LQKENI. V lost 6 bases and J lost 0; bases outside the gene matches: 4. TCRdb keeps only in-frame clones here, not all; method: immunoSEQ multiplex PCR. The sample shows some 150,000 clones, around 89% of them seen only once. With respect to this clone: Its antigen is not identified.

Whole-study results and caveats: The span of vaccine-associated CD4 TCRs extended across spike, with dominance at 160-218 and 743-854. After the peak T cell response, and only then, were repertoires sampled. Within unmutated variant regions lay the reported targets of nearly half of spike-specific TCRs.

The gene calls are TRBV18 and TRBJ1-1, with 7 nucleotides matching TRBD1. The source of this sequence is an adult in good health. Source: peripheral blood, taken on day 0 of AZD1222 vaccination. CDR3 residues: CASSRQGVNTEAFF. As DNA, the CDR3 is TGTGCCAGCTCCCGACAGGGAGTGAACACTGAAGCTTTCTTT.